These 28 T cell receptor beta chains originate from one sample sequenced in a study of cytomegalovirus exposure and HLA in healthy donors. The PCR contained 60 Vbeta and 13 Jbeta primers. Sequencing was performed with immunoSEQ multiplex PCR; in TCRdb, only in-frame clones are kept and a portion is missing. The table has roughly 120,000 clones, about 80% seen once. Sample: PBMCs. The receptors here all came from a man in his fifties or sixties in good health and CMV-seropositive.

V gene TRBV29-1 combines with J gene TRBJ1-2; D possibly corresponds to TRBD1 (5 bases). The CDR3 contains 15 residues. Germline V gene lookup returns CDR1 SQVTM and CDR2 ANQGSEA. Trimming shortened V by 5 bases and J by 0 bases, and 16 bases separated the two germline ends. CDR3 sequence: CSVSGQSSSNYGYTF. The CDR3 DNA is TGCAGCGTTTCAGGGCAGAGCTCCTCTAACTATGGCTACACCTTC.

The genes are TRBV27 and TRBJ1-2, with TRBD1 as a possible D gene (6 bases). Trimming left V 4 bases short and J 2 bases short, with 17 bases between. Germline CDR1 and CDR2: MNHEY and SMNVEV (reference sequence). The length of the CDR3 is 16 residues. CDR3 sequence (DNA): TGTGCCAGCAGTTGGTGGCCCTCGACAGGAAACTATGGCTACACCTTC. It translates to CASSWWPSTGNYGYTF.

CDR3 region: CASSLSEGSTPLHF. The CDR3 DNA reads TGTGCCAGCAGCTTAAGTGAGGGTAGTACACCCCTCCACTTT. This chain joins TRBV7-2 and TRBJ1-6; no reliable D call. V dropped 2 bases and J dropped 11 bases, with 13 bases sitting between them. The germline CDR1 and CDR2 sequences are SGHTA and FQGNSA. The CDR3 spans 14 residues.

This chain links TRBV29-1 with TRBJ2-5, with a weak D call TRBD1 (6 bases). Germline values: CDR1 SQVTM, CDR2 ANQGSEA. The ends were cut back, 4 bases at V and 7 bases at J, with 16 bases in the middle. The CDR3 is 13 residues long. The CDR3, as DNA: TGCAGCGTTGTGGCACAGGGCGTAGGGACCCAGTACTTC. It translates to CSVVAQGVGTQYF.

This chain connects TRBV11-3 to TRBJ2-1, with 12 bases fitting TRBD2. The CDR3 is 15 amino acids. Germline V gene lookup returns CDR1 SGHNT and CDR2 YENEEA. V trimming: 3 bases; J trimming: 7 bases; junction bases outside the gene matches: 4. The CDR3 reads CASSLTSGSLNEQFF. CDR3 nucleotide sequence: TGTGCCAGCAGCTTGACTAGCGGGAGTTTAAATGAGCAGTTCTTC.

The chain employs TRBV19 and TRBJ1-2; D remains ambiguous. V lost 3 bases and J lost 0, with 11 bases in between. Per the germline V gene, CDR1 is LNHDA and CDR2 is SQIVND (reference sequence). This CDR3 contains 15 residues. CDR3 sequence (DNA): TGTGCCAGTAGTATTGTGGCAAACACTAACTATGGCTACACCTTC. Protein sequence: CASSIVANTNYGYTF.

This clone turned up a few times. The chain recombines TRBV6-5 with TRBJ1-5; possibly TRBD1 for D (6 bases). There are 15 residues in the CDR3. Germline assignment: CDR1 MNHEY and CDR2 SVGAGI. The V end was cut by 2 bases, the J end by 2 bases, with 10 bases between. The CDR3 reads CASSYDHRGNQPQHF. For the CDR3, the DNA is TGTGCCAGCAGTTACGACCACAGGGGCAATCAGCCCCAGCATTTT.

The chain's CDR3 is CASSSGFGQYF. CDR3 bases: TGTGCCAGCAGTTCAGGCTTCGGGCAGTACTTC. The genes are TRBV19 and TRBJ2-7; no firm D call. V was trimmed by 9 bases and J by 9 bases, leaving 15 bases between them. Germline CDR1 LNHDA, CDR2 SQIVND (reference sequence). CDR3 size: 11 residues.

V gene TRBV7-9 combines with J gene TRBJ1-3, with TRBD1 matching over 7 bases. After removal of 4 bases from V and 5 bases from J, the junction contained 5 bases not matched to a gene. The CDR3 loop spans 14 amino acids. Germline V gene sequence: CDR1 SEHNR, CDR2 FQNEAQ (reference sequence). The CDR3 protein is CASSWDSKRNTIYF. The CDR3 region has the DNA TGTGCCAGCAGCTGGGACAGCAAGCGAAACACCATATATTTT. Together with reference TRBV7-9 and TRBJ1-3, the CDR3 gives the full variable domain: DTGVSQNPRHKITKRGQNVTFRCDPISEHNRLYWYRQTLGQGPEFLTYFQNEAQLEKSRLLSDRFSAERPKGSFSTLEIQRTEQGDSAMYLCASSWDSKRNTIYFGEGSWLTVV.

Details on this clone: One end of the junction does not line up with germline, which may come from a read error. This sequence joins TRBV20-1 and TRBJ2-7; D gene uncertain. CDR3 length equals 10 residues. The V gene's germline CDR1 is DFQATT and CDR2 SNEGSKA (reference sequence). The CDR3 here is CSARGITDFF. CDR3 DNA sequence: TGCAGTGCTAGAGGTATAACAGATTTCTTC.

This clone has a handful of counts. The V gene is TRBV5-6, the J gene TRBJ2-7; 13 bases align to TRBD2. V dropped 0 bases and J dropped 7; count of bases not matched to a gene: 4. The V gene's germline CDR1 is SGHDT and CDR2 YYEEEE. The CDR3 covers 15 residues. The CDR3 sequence is CASSLAGLAGVEQYF. The DNA of the CDR3 is TGTGCCAGCAGCTTGGCCGGACTAGCGGGAGTGGAGCAGTACTTC.

The rearrangement links TRBV6-1 to TRBJ1-5, with 8 bases that match TRBD1. V lost 3 bases to trimming and J lost 7 bases; unmatched junction nucleotides: 8. The CDR3 length is 15 residues. Looked up from germline, CDR1 is MNHNS and CDR2 is SASEGT. The CDR3: CASSDAGTGRQPQHF. CDR3 in DNA: TGTGCCAGCAGTGATGCAGGGACAGGAAGGCAGCCCCAGCATTTT.

V and J are TRBV5-6 and TRBJ2-1; TRBD1 matches 10 bases. The ends lost 4 bases at V and 2 bases at J; junction bases unmatched: 3. The germline V gene encodes CDR1 SGHDT and CDR2 YYEEEE. The CDR3 is made up of 15 amino acids. The DNA for the CDR3 is TGTGCCAGCAGCCCCGGGACAGGGGCCTACAATGAGCAGTTCTTC. Amino acids: CASSPGTGAYNEQFF.

Only a few counts were recorded for this clone. This sequence joins TRBV19 and TRBJ2-2, with D possibly being TRBD1 (7 bases). CDR1 is LNHDA, CDR2 SQIVND, per germline (reference sequence). Between the trimmed V and J ends, which lost 5 bases and 13 bases, there was a span of 14 bases. This CDR3 region has 12 residues. CDR3: CASSVTGEVLFF. CDR3 coding DNA: TGTGCCAGTAGTGTCACAGGGGAGGTGCTGTTTTTT.

DNA of the CDR3: TGTGCCAGCAGTTCCCTACAGGGCGAACCGAATTCACCCCTCCACTTT. Its protein is CASSSLQGEPNSPLHF. V and J are TRBV28 and TRBJ1-6; weak D call: TRBD1 (6 bases). V lost 4 bases and J 7 bases, leaving 17 bases between the germline ends. Germline CDR1 is MDHEN and CDR2 is SYDVKM. The CDR3 covers 16 residues. Together with reference TRBV28 and TRBJ1-6, the CDR3 gives the full variable domain: DVKVTQSSRYLVKRTGEKVFLECVQDMDHENMFWYRQDPGLGLRLIYFSYDVKMKEKGDIPEGYSVSREKKERFSLILESASTNQTSMYLCASSSLQGEPNSPLHFGNGTRLTVT.

This clone was recorded a few times. The V and J genes are TRBV30 and TRBJ2-1; 7 bases align to TRBD1. J gave up 2 bases and V 5 bases, and 6 bases lay outside the gene matches. The CDR3 length is 14 residues. Germline V gene sequence: CDR1 GTSNPN, CDR2 SVGIG (reference sequence). This chain's CDR3 is CAWSQGFPYNEQFF. The CDR3 DNA is TGTGCCTGGTCACAGGGGTTCCCCTACAATGAGCAGTTCTTC. Variable domain in full (rest from reference TRBV30 and TRBJ2-1): SQTIHQWPATLVQPVGSPLSLECTVEGTSNPNLYWYRQAAGRGLQLLFYSVGIGQISSEVPQNLSASRPQDRQFILSSKKLLLSDSGFYLCAWSQGFPYNEQFFGPGTRLTVL.

This clone has more than one count but fewer than ten. The rearrangement joins TRBV5-1 to TRBJ2-7, with 8 bases lining up with TRBD2. V shed 2 bases and J 2 bases; nucleotides not matched to a gene: 6. CDR1 and CDR2 (germline): SGHRS, YFSETQ. CDR3 length: 15 amino acids. The CDR3 reads CASSLLADPTYEQYF. CDR3 in DNA: TGCGCCAGCAGCTTACTAGCGGACCCTACCTACGAGCAGTACTTC.

The rearrangement links TRBV5-4 to TRBJ2-7; D is possibly TRBD2 (6 bases). Trimming pared 3 bases from V and 2 bases from J, leaving 15 bases between. From germline, CDR1 is SGHNT and CDR2 YYREEE (reference sequence). CDR3 length: 15 amino acids. The CDR3 spells CASSSRPGLTYEQYF. CDR3 in DNA: TGTGCCAGCAGCTCCCGACCGGGACTTACCTACGAGCAGTACTTC.

The gene calls are TRBV5-5 and TRBJ2-1, with 8 positions matching TRBD2. J lost 1 base, V lost 1 base, and 7 bases had no gene match. Germline loops: CDR1 SGHKS, CDR2 YYEKEE (reference sequence). The CDR3 has 17 amino acids. Here the CDR3 DNA reads TGTGCCAGCAGCTTGTCTATGCAGCGGGAGTCCTACAATGAGCAGTTCTTC. This gives the protein CASSLSMQRESYNEQFF.

The chain has TRBV10-1 and TRBJ2-1; TRBD1 aligns across 8 bases. CDR1 WNHNN and CDR2 SYGVQD come from the germline V gene (reference sequence). This CDR3 contains 15 residues. Germline trimming cut 8 bases from V and 8 bases from J; bases unmatched to any gene: 14. The CDR3, as DNA: TGCGCCAGCGGCCAAGACAGGGGTCTGACAGATGAGCAGTTCTTC. Translating it yields CASGQDRGLTDEQFF.

A word on this clone: The junction does not match germline at one end; this may be a read error. The rearrangement joins TRBV7-7 to TRBJ2-7, with D perhaps matching TRBD2 (6 bases). Germline V gene lookup returns CDR1 SSHAT and CDR2 FNYEAQ (reference sequence). This CDR3 has 14 residues. CDR3 in DNA: TGTGCTAGCAGCCGGGACTTCTCCTTGGACGAGCAGTACTTC. Protein product: CASSRDFSLDEQYF.

The chain couples TRBV6-6 to TRBJ2-3; 7 bases map to TRBD2. Germline CDR1 reads MNHNY; CDR2 reads SVGAGI (reference sequence). CDR3 length: 14 residues. V dropped 7 bases and J dropped 4; count of bases not matched to a gene: 8. The CDR3 nucleotides read TGTGCCAGCAACAACCGGGGGGATGCAGATACGCAGTATTTT. It codes for CASNNRGDADTQYF.

The chain combines TRBV9 with TRBJ1-6; 7 bases line up with TRBD1. After removal of 4 bases from V and 10 bases from J, the junction contained 8 bases not matched to a gene. Per germline, CDR1 SGDLS and CDR2 YYNGEE. The CDR3 length is 14 residues. Here the CDR3 reads CASSPGGQKSPLHF. The CDR3 region has the DNA TGTGCCAGCAGCCCAGGGGGACAAAAGTCACCCCTCCACTTT.

The chain joins TRBV18 to TRBJ2-7, with D perhaps TRBD1 (6 bases). Trimming took 5 bases from V and 7 from J, leaving 12 bases between them. There are 12 residues in the CDR3. The V gene's germline CDR1 is KGHSH and CDR2 LQKENI. The CDR3 DNA follows: TGTGCCAGCTCAATACAGGGTAGAGAGCAGTACTTC. Encoded protein: CASSIQGREQYF.

The rearrangement uses TRBV27 and TRBJ2-7; tentative D call: TRBD2 (6 bases). Deletions cut 3 bases from V and 3 bases from J, with 15 bases between. The CDR3 covers 15 residues. Germline CDR1 and CDR2: MNHEY and SMNVEV (reference sequence). The CDR3 loop is CASSFASGPNYEQYF. In DNA, the CDR3 is TGTGCCAGCAGTTTTGCAAGCGGGCCTAACTACGAGCAGTACTTC.

This sequence joins TRBV2 and TRBJ1-1, with TRBD1 as a possible D gene (6 bases). This CDR3 contains 14 residues. V was trimmed by 7 bases and J by 5 bases, leaving 17 bases between them. The germline V gene has CDR1 SNHLY and CDR2 FYNNEI. CDR3 loop: CASTPSQGITEAFF. The CDR3 DNA reads TGTGCCAGCACCCCTTCGCAGGGGATTACTGAAGCTTTCTTT. The variable domain in full, with the rest retrieved from reference TRBV2 and TRBJ1-1, is EPEVTQTPSHQVTQMGQEVILRCVPISNHLYFYWYRQILGQKVEFLVSFYNNEISEKSEIFDDQFSVERPDGSNFTLKIRSTKLEDSAMYFCASTPSQGITEAFFGQGTRLTVV.

This clone appeared a few times. The rearrangement links TRBV11-2 to TRBJ1-6; no clear D gene. Between the trimmed V and J ends, which lost 5 bases and 0 bases, there was a span of 11 bases. Germline V gene sequence: CDR1 SGHAT, CDR2 FQNNGV. The CDR3 has 16 amino acids. CDR3 sequence (DNA): TGTGCCAGCAGCCCCCTTTCGAGCTCCTATAATTCACCCCTCCACTTT. This sequence encodes CASSPLSSSYNSPLHF.

This rearrangement joins TRBV29-1 to TRBJ1-2; 7 bases map to TRBD1. This CDR3 is built from 14 residues. Germline-derived CDR1 and CDR2 are SQVTM and ANQGSEA. Trimming cost V 4 bases and J 4 bases; bases outside gene matches: 9. CDR3 nucleotide sequence: TGCAGCGTTGGGACGCCGGGACAGCCCTATGGCTACACCTTC. Translated, it gives CSVGTPGQPYGYTF.